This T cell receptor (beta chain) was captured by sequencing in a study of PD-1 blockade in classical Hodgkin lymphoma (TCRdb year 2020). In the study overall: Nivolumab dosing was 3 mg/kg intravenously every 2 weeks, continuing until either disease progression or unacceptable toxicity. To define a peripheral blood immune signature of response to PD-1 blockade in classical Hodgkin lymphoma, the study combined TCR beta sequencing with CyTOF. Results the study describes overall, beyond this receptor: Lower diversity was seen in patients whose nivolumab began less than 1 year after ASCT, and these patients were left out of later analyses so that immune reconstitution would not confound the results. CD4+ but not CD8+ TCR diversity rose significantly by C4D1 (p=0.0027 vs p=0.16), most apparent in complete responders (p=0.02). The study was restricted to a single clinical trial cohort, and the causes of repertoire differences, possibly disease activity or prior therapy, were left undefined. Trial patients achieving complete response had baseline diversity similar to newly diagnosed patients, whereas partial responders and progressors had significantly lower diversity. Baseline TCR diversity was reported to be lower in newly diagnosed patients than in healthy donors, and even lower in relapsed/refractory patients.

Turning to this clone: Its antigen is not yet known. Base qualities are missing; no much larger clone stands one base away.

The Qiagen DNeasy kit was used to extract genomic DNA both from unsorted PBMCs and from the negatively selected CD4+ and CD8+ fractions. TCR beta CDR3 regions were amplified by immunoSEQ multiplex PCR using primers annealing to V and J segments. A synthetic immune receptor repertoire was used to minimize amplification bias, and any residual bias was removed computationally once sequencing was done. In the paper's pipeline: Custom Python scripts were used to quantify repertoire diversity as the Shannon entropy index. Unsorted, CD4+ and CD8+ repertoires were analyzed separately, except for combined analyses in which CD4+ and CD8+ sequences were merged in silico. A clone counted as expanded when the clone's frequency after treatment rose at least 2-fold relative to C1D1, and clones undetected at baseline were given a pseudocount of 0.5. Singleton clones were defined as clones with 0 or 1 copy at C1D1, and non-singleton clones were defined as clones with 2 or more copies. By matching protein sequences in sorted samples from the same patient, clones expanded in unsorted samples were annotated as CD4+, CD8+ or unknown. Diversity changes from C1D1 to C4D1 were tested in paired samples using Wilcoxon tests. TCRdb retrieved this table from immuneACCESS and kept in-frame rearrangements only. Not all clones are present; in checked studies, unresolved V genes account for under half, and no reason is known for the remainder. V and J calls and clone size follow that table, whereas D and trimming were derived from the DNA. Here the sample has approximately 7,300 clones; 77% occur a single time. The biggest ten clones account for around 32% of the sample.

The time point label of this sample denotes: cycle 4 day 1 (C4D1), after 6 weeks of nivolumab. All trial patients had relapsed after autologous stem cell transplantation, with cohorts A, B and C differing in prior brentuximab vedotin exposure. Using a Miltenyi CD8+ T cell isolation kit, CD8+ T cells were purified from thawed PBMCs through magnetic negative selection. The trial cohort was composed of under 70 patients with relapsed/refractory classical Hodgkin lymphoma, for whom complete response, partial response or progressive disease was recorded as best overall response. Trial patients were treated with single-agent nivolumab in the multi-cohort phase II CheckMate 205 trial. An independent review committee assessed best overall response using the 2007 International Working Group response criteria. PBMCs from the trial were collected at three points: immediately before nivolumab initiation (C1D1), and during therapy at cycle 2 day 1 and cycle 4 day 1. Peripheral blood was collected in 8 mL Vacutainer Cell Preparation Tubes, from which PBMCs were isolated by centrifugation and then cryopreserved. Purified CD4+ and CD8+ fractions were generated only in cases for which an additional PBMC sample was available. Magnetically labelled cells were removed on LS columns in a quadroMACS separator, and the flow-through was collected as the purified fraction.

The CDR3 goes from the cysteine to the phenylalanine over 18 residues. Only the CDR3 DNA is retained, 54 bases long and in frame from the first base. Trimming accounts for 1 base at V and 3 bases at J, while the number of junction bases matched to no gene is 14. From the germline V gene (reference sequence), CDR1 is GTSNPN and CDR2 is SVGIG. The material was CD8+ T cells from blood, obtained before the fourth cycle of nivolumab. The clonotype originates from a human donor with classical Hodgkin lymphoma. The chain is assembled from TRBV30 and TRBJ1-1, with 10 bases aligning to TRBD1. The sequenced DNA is TGTGCCTGGAGTGAAATGAAGGACAGGGGGGATTTGGACACTGAAGCTTTCTTT. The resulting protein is CAWSEMKDRGDLDTEAFF.